One and the same sample provided the 11 T cell receptor beta chains below, sequenced in a study of T cell responses to AZD1222 COVID-19 vaccine. Only in-frame clones appear in the TCRdb table, and some are missing; sequencing was by immunoSEQ multiplex PCR. The top ten hold approximately 3.9% of the sample, which has tens of thousands of clones, around 82% seen once. The material was peripheral blood, obtained on day 0 of AZD1222 vaccination. The receptors shown here come from an adult in good health.

This chain joins TRBV10-1 and TRBJ2-1; TRBD1 matches at 9 bases. The V gene end was trimmed by 8 bases and the J gene end by 4 bases; junction bases not matched to a gene: 9. The length of the CDR3 is 15 residues. Germline V lookup: CDR1 WNHNN, CDR2 SYGVQD (reference sequence). This CDR3 is CASSSGQGGYNEQFF. The CDR3 DNA sequence: TGCGCCAGCTCCTCGGGACAGGGAGGTTACAATGAGCAGTTCTTC.

This clone was seen only a few times. V is TRBV6-5 and J is TRBJ1-1; tentative D call: TRBD1 (5 bases). Between the trimmed V and J ends, which lost 8 bases and 3 bases, there was a span of 13 bases. The germline CDR1 and CDR2 sequences are MNHEY and SVGAGI. The CDR3 is made up of 13 amino acids. CDR3: CASERGLDTEAFF. The CDR3 DNA reads TGTGCCAGCGAGCGGGGGTTGGACACTGAAGCTTTCTTT.

The genes are TRBV5-4 and TRBJ2-3; TRBD1 agrees at 8 bases. V lost 1 base, J lost 2 bases, and 3 bases stayed unmatched. The CDR3 spans 15 residues. From germline, CDR1 is SGHNT and CDR2 YYREEE (reference sequence). CDR3 in amino acids: CASSLPQGDTDTQYF. The DNA of the CDR3 is TGTGCCAGCAGCTTGCCACAGGGGGACACAGATACGCAGTATTTT.

The chain recombines TRBV12-3 or TRBV12-4 with TRBJ2-1; 8 bases agree with TRBD1. The CDR3 is 13 amino acids. The V segment lost 2 bases and the J segment 14 bases; nucleotides outside the gene matches: 8. The CDR3 reads CASSLRRQGQEFF. The CDR3 coding sequence is TGTGCCAGCAGTTTAAGGAGGCAGGGACAGGAGTTCTTC.

A few counts support this clone. The chain is built from TRBV20-1 and TRBJ2-1; D is uncertain. CDR3 length equals 11 residues. V was trimmed by 0 bases and J by 7 bases, leaving 4 bases between them. Per the germline V gene, CDR1 is DFQATT and CDR2 is SNEGSKA (reference sequence). CDR3 sequence reads: CSARDKNEQFF. Here the CDR3 DNA reads TGCAGTGCTAGAGATAAGAATGAGCAGTTCTTC.

The chain recombines TRBV4-2 with TRBJ1-2; D may be TRBD1 (6 bases). The CDR3 extends over 16 amino acids. Germline CDR1 reads LGHNA; CDR2 reads YNFKEQ. Trimming left V 3 bases short and J 2 bases short, with 16 bases between. In DNA form, the CDR3 reads TGTGCCAGCAGCCAGGGAACAGGGAACCTAAACTATGGCTACACCTTC. Translated: CASSQGTGNLNYGYTF.

The chain is built from TRBV6-1 and TRBJ1-4; a possible D gene is TRBD1 (6 bases). The CDR3 has 14 amino acids. CDR1 MNHNS and CDR2 SASEGT come from the germline V gene. V lost 2 bases to trimming and J lost 4 bases, with 8 bases between them. CDR3 DNA: TGTGCCAGCAGTGAACGGGGGCTTAATGAAAAACTGTTTTTT. Protein: CASSERGLNEKLFF.

This sequence joins TRBV11-2 and TRBJ1-5; TRBD1 might be the D (5 bases). The germline V gene encodes CDR1 SGHAT and CDR2 FQNNGV. Trimming removed 0 bases from V and 9 bases from J, with 9 bases in between. There are 13 residues in the CDR3. The DNA of the CDR3 is TGTGCCAGCAGCTTAGATTTAGGGGTGCCCCAGCATTTT. Amino acids: CASSLDLGVPQHF.

The chain has TRBV2 and TRBJ1-3; no clear D gene. CDR3 length equals 14 residues. V lost 6 bases and J 1 base, leaving 10 bases between the germline ends. Germline CDR1 is SNHLY and CDR2 is FYNNEI. DNA for the CDR3: TGTGCCAGCAGCCCCTCGGGGTCTGGAAACACCATATATTTT. Its translation: CASSPSGSGNTIYF.

This clone was recorded once. The chain has TRBV7-2 and TRBJ1-1, with D perhaps matching TRBD1 (6 bases). Germline V CDR1 and CDR2: SGHTA, FQGNSA. With 0 bases removed from V and 8 bases from J, the gap between germline ends came to 10 bases. The length of the CDR3 is 13 residues. The DNA of the CDR3 is TGTGCCAGCAGCTTAGCCGAAGGACAGGAAGCTTTCTTT. It is translated as CASSLAEGQEAFF.

This clone was recorded only once. This chain uses TRBV29-1 with TRBJ2-5; D call uncertain. Trimming removed 7 bases from V and 2 bases from J, with 11 bases in between. Per the germline V gene, CDR1 is SQVTM and CDR2 is ANQGSEA. CDR3 size: 12 residues. The CDR3 is CSGGNRQETQYF. As DNA, the CDR3 is TGCAGCGGTGGTAACAGACAAGAGACCCAGTACTTC.